In its sample, the clone carrying this T cell receptor (beta chain) was seen a few times. Through a sample-barcoded 5' primer and a J-beta primer mix, a second PCR was run for roughly 6 to 11 cycles. TCRdb re-called the 5' RACE reads through MiXCR, storing one row per CDR3 protein. Found here are approximately 1,000,000 distinct CDR3 sequences, 35% to 45% of them singletons; the top ten hold around 14%. V lost 1 base, J lost 7 bases, and 11 bases stayed unmatched. Germline-derived CDR1 and CDR2 are MGHRA and YSYEKL. This CDR3 has 16 amino acids. This entry belongs to a study of blood T cells in healthy people across ages.

This chain joins TRBV4-1 and TRBJ2-7; TRBD1 agrees at 9 bases. The origin of this receptor is a man between 18 and 29 years old in good health. The source material was blood. In DNA, the CDR3 is TGCGCCAGCAGCCAAGTACCGGGACAGGGCAACAATGAGCAGTACTTC. It encodes CASSQVPGQGNNEQYF.